This T cell receptor (beta chain) was observed in a study of blood T cell repertoires in COVID-19. Study-level information: Samples came from the United States, Italy and Spain, spanning acute and convalescent COVID-19. PBMCs, B-cell-depleted T cells, or T cells were the source of the cDNA or gDNA that made up the material.

Original handling: Nucleated cell counts were estimated from reference gene primer amplification. The protocol was immunoSEQ multiplex PCR, while the TCRdb copy is restricted to in-frame clones and leaves out a portion. The DNA was the basis for D and trimming; V, J and clone size are from that table. The repertoire holds nearly 55,000 clones, with over 70% as singletons. Per germline, CDR1 SGHRS and CDR2 YFSETQ. The CDR3 sequence is 15 residues long. V trimming: 5 bases; J trimming: 2 bases; junction bases outside the gene matches: 4. J is TRBJ2-3 and V is TRBV5-1, with 11 bases aligning to TRBD2. This sequence originates from a human donor with active or convalescent COVID-19. The donor label of this sample is uncertain. Sequenced input: peripheral blood. DNA for the CDR3: TGCGCCAGCAGTACTAGCGGGAGTGTCACAGATACGCAGTATTTT. Its translation is CASSTSGSVTDTQYF.